These T cell receptor beta chains were read from a single sample in a study of T cell clones after liver transplantation. TCRdb keeps only in-frame clones here, not all; method: immunoSEQ multiplex PCR. The repertoire includes 20,000 to 30,000 clones, roughly 69% of them detected once, and about 2.8% sits in the top ten. Sequenced here: CD4+ T cells from blood, sampled before liver transplant. These TCRs come from a human donor who received a liver transplant. Each CDR3 is given with its conserved first and last residue. D genes are given only for firm matches. Clone size appears in some rows only: once, few, many, or a class for an expanded clone.

14,TRBV29-1,TRBJ2-3,-,few,TGCAGCGTTGAAATGGGTCCAATCACAGATACGCAGTATTTT,CSVEMGPITDTQYF
13,TRBV5-4,TRBJ2-2,-,few,TGTGCCAGCAGCTTGTGGGGCAACGGGGAGCTGTTTTTT,CASSLWGNGELFF
15,TRBV29-1,TRBJ2-2,TRBD1,-,TGCAGCGTTGCCGTCACAGGGGGTAAACACGGGGAGCTGTTTTTT,CSVAVTGGKHGELFF
15,TRBV7-2,TRBJ2-7,-,-,TGTGCCAGCACGTCGACGACAACTCTCTCCTACGAGCAGTACTTC,CASTSTTTLSYEQYF
10,TRBV20-1,TRBJ1-4,-,-,TGCAGTGCTTCCACTGAAAAACTGTTTTTT,CSASTEKLFF
10,TRBV27,TRBJ2-1,-,-,TGTGCCCCCAAACGAGATGAGCAGTTCTTC,CAPKRDEQFF
20,TRBV27,TRBJ2-1,TRBD2,once,TGTGCCAGCAGTTTGACCATTGGACTAGCGGGAGTCTGGGGCTACAATGAGCAGTTCTTC,CASSLTIGLAGVWGYNEQFF
15,TRBV11-2,TRBJ1-4,TRBD1,-,TGTGCCAGCAGCCAAACCGGCGGACAGGGGGAAAAACTGTTTTTT,CASSQTGGQGEKLFF
14,TRBV7-8,TRBJ2-7,TRBD1,-,TGTGCCAGCAGCTTAGGGGACAGGCGATACGAGCAGTACTTC,CASSLGDRRYEQYF
14,TRBV19,TRBJ1-5,-,few,TGTGCCAGTAGTATAGTTACAGGCAATCAGCCCCAGCATTTT,CASSIVTGNQPQHF
13,TRBV7-8,TRBJ2-1,-,few,TGTGCCAGCAGCCCCTCTAGCGACAATGAGCAGTTCTTC,CASSPSSDNEQFF
12,TRBV21-1,TRBJ2-3,-,-,TGTGCCAGCAGCAAAGAGGCGGATACGCAGTATTTT,CASSKEADTQYF
15,TRBV4-1,TRBJ1-6,-,-,TGCGCCAGCAGCCAAGATGAGCAGGGGAGATCACCCCTCCACTTT,CASSQDEQGRSPLHF
14,TRBV19,TRBJ1-2,-,-,TGTGCCAGTAGAGCCCGCGGGGGCGTTGGTGGCTACACCTTC,CASRARGGVGGYTF
12,TRBV7-6,TRBJ2-2,-,-,TGTGCCAGCCGGGTCGGCACCGGGGAGCTGTTTTTT,CASRVGTGELFF
14,TRBV29-1,TRBJ2-2,-,-,TGCAGCGTTGAAGATCCCACTAACACCGGGGAGCTGTTTTTT,CSVEDPTNTGELFF
12,TRBV28,TRBJ2-1,-,-,TGTGCCAGCAGTTTGGGTAGTTGGGCTGAGTTCTTC,CASSLGSWAEFF
15,TRBV5-1,TRBJ1-4,-,-,TGCGCCAGCAGCCCACGTGGGGGGCAGGCGGAAAAACTGTTTTTT,CASSPRGGQAEKLFF
16,TRBV6-1,TRBJ2-5,-,-,TGTGCCAGCAGTGAAAGGTGGGGAGAACTCCAAGAGACCCAGTACTTC,CASSERWGELQETQYF